There are a few counts of the clone carrying this T cell receptor (beta chain). The germline V gene encodes CDR1 DFQATT and CDR2 SNEGSKA (reference sequence). Trimming took 3 bases from V and 1 from J, leaving 16 bases between them. This CDR3 is built from 15 residues. The source of the sample is a study of T cells in Graves' hyperthyroidism and ophthalmopathy. The CDR3 regions of TCR beta were amplified from RNA transcripts. HTBI primers were employed in a first-round RT-PCR of the TCR CDR3. In TCRdb, the multiplex PCR reads were re-called with MiXCR into one record per CDR3 protein. The sample holds 500,000 to 800,000 distinct CDR3 sequences, 45% seen once.

This TCR derives from an adult man with Graves' disease, either hyperthyroidism or ophthalmopathy (not recorded which). The rearrangement links TRBV20-1 to TRBJ2-7; the D gene is possibly TRBD2 (5 bases). Sequencing was carried out using peripheral blood or thyroid tissue (not recorded which). The CDR3 coding sequence is TGCAGTGCTAGGGGGTCCGAGTGGGAGTCCTACGAGCAGTACTTC. Translated: CSARGSEWESYEQYF.